Listed below are T cell receptor beta chains from one sample, sequenced in a study of shared clonotypes between healthy human individuals. Profiling relied on immunoSEQ multiplex PCR, and the TCRdb table lists in-frame clones only, not all of them. Here the sample spans approximately 2,200,000 clones, about 93% being singletons. The specimen was naive CD8+ T cells from PBMCs. These receptor sequences come from a man aged 18 to 29 in good health. Some clones in this sample may be carry-over from other donors' samples. CDR3s include the opening cysteine and the closing phenylalanine or tryptophan. Each record gives: V gene, J gene, CDR3 protein.

V gene: TRBV9
J gene: TRBJ2-1
CDR3 protein: CASSVNRFPISYNEQFF

V gene: TRBV13
J gene: TRBJ2-5
CDR3 protein: CASSPKRIAGGETQYF

V gene: TRBV27
J gene: TRBJ2-7
CDR3 protein: CASSPLFSGTITYEQYF

V gene: TRBV7-9
J gene: TRBJ2-1
CDR3 protein: CASSSTGLAGGKQFF

V gene: TRBV4-1
J gene: TRBJ2-1
CDR3 protein: CASSQGLAYPSYNEQFF

V gene: TRBV27
J gene: TRBJ1-1
CDR3 protein: CASRGGGNTEAFF

V gene: TRBV6-5
J gene: TRBJ2-5
CDR3 protein: CASSLLGEIQETQYF

V gene: TRBV4-2
J gene: TRBJ2-2
CDR3 protein: CASSPGRNTGELFF

V gene: TRBV18
J gene: TRBJ2-7
CDR3 protein: CASSSISGTTYEQYF

V gene: TRBV5-1
J gene: TRBJ2-1
CDR3 protein: CASSGLGNYNEQFF

V gene: TRBV2
J gene: TRBJ1-2
CDR3 protein: CASSFQGAYGYTF

V gene: TRBV7-9
J gene: TRBJ1-1
CDR3 protein: CATERLKAGNTEAFF

V gene: TRBV28
J gene: TRBJ2-4
CDR3 protein: CASRPLWQPKNIQYF

V gene: TRBV9
J gene: TRBJ2-3
CDR3 protein: CASSAPSGSDTDTQYF

V gene: TRBV28
J gene: TRBJ2-1
CDR3 protein: CASSPHPYNEQFF

V gene: TRBV11-3
J gene: TRBJ2-1
CDR3 protein: CASSLSGQSSYNEQFF

V gene: TRBV19
J gene: TRBJ2-7
CDR3 protein: CASSIGEGLTYEQYF

V gene: TRBV28
J gene: TRBJ1-5
CDR3 protein: CAADSYGPKNQPQHF

V gene: TRBV7-8
J gene: TRBJ2-3
CDR3 protein: CASSSGQGTDTQYF

V gene: TRBV4-1
J gene: TRBJ2-7
CDR3 protein: CASSRTSGSVEQYF

V gene: TRBV27
J gene: TRBJ2-1
CDR3 protein: CASSPFARPVPHYNEQFF

V gene: TRBV28
J gene: TRBJ1-4
CDR3 protein: CASNPRGGKLFF

V gene: TRBV19
J gene: TRBJ1-1
CDR3 protein: CASSIVRQGTNTEAFF

V gene: TRBV4-2
J gene: TRBJ1-2
CDR3 protein: CASSQDQQLHGVYGYTF

V gene: TRBV10-3
J gene: TRBJ2-7
CDR3 protein: CAISWDRWNYEQYF